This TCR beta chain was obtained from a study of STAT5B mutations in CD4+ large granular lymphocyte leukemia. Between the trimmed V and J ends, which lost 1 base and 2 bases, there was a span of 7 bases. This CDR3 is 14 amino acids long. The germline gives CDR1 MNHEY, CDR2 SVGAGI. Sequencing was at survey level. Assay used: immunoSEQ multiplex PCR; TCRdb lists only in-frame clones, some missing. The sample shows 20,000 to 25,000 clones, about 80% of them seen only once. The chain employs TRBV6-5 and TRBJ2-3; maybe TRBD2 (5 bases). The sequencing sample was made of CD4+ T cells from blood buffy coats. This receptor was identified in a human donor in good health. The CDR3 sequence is CASSYFRDTDTQYF. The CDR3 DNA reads TGTGCCAGCAGTTACTTTCGGGACACAGATACGCAGTATTTT.